In its sample, the clone carrying this T cell receptor beta chain was seen many times. Its matching antigen is unknown. The CDR3 spans 16 residues. Germline-derived CDR1 and CDR2 are MNHEY and SVGAGI. V shed 0 bases and J 3 bases; nucleotides not matched to a gene: 4. TCRdb fed the reads into MiXCR, producing one record per CDR3 protein. The data show about 310,000 distinct CDR3 sequences, roughly 15% seen once. The data stem from a study of T cell repertoires in cytomegalovirus infection. Study-level points and caveats: Accumulated public TCR beta family frequency recognized individuals carrying CMV together with the relevant HLA.

The chain carries TRBV6-5 and TRBJ2-2, with TRBD1 identical over 7 bases. Sequenced material: PBMCs. This clonotype originated in a human donor in good health (CMV status not recorded). Some clones in this sample may be carry-over from other donors' samples. The DNA of the CDR3 is TGTGCCAGCAGTTACTCTATCACAGGGGACACCGGGGAGCTGTTTTTT. This gives the protein CASSYSITGDTGELFF.